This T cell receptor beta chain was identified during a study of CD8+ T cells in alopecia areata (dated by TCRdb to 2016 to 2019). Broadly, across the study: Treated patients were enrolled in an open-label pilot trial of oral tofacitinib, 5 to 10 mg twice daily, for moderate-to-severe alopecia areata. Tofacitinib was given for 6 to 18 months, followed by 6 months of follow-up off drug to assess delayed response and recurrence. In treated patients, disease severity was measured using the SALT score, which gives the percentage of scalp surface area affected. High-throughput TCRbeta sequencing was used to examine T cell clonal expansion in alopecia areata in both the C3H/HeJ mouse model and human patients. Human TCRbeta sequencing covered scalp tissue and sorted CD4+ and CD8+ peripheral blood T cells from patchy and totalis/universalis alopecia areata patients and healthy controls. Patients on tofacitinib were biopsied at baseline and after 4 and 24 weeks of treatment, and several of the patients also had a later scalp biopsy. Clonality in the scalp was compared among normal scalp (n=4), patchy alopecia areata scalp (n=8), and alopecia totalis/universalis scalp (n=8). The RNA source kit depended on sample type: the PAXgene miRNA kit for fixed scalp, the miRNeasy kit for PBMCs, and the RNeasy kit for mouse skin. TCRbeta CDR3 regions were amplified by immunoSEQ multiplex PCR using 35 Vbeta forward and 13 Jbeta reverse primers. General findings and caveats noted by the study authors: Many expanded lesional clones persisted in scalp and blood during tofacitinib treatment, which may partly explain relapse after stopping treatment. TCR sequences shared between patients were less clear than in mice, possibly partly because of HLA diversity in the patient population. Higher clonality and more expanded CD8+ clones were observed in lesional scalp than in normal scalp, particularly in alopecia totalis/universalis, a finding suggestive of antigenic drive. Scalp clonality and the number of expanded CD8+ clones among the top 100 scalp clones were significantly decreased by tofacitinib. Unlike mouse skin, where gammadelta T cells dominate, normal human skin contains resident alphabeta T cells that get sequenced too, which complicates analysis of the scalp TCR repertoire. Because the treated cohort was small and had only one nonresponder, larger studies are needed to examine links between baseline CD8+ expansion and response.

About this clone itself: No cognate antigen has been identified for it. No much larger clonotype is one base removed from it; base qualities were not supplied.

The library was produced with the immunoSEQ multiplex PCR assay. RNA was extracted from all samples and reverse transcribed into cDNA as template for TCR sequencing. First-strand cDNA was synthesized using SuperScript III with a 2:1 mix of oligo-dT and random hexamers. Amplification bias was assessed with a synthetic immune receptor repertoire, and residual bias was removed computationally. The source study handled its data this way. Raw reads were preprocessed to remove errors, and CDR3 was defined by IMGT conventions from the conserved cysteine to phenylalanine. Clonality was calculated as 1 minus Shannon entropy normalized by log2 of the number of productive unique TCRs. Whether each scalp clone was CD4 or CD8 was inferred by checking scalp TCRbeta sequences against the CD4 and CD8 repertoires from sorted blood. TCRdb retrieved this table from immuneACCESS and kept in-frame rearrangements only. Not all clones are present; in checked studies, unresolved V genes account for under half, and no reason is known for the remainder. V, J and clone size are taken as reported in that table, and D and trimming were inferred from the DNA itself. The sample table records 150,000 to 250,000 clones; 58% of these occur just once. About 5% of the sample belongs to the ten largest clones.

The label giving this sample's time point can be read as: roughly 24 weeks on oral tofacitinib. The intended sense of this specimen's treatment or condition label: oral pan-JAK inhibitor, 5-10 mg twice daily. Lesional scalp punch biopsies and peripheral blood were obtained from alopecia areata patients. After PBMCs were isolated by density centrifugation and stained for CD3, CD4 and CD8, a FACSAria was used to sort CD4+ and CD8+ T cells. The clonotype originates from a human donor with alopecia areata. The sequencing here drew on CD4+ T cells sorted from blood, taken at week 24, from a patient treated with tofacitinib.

The nucleotide sequence reads as follows: TGCGCCAGCAGCCAAACTATACGCGGGACTTACACAGATACGCAGTATTTT. Protein translation: CASSQTIRGTYTDTQYF. The chain employs TRBV4-3 and TRBJ2-3; TRBD2 could be the D gene, as 6 bases match. V drops 2 bases and J drops 2 bases, leaving 17 bases in between. The germline V gene specifies LGHNA as CDR1 and YSLEER as CDR2. The CDR3 measures 17 amino acids from cysteine to phenylalanine. This entry keeps only the CDR3 DNA: 51 bases, framed from base 1.